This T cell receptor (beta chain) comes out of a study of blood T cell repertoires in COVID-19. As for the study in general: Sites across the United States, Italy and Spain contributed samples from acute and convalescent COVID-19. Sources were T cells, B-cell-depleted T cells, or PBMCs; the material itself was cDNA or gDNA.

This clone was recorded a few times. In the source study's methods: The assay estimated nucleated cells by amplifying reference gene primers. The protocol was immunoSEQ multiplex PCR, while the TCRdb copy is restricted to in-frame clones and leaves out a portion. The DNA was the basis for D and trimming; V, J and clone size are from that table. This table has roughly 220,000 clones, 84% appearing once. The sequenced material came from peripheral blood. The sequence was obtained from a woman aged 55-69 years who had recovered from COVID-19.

The CDR3 loop reads CASSPSEWGGNQPQHF. The DNA of the CDR3 is TGTGCCAGCAGCCCCAGTGAGTGGGGCGGCAATCAGCCCCAGCATTTT. The chain is built from TRBV3-1 (or the pseudogene TRBV3-2) and TRBJ1-5; TRBD1 might be the D (5 bases). CDR1 is LGHDT, CDR2 YNNKEL, per germline (reference sequence). CDR3 length: 16 amino acids. The germline V and J ends were trimmed by 4 bases and 2 bases, with 15 bases remaining between them.